This paragraph reports one T cell receptor (beta chain). Its antigen is currently unknown. This specimen comes from a study of beta chain features in type 1 diabetes. Every isolated RNA sample was fully reverse transcribed, so sequencing captured expressed TCRB transcripts. Assay: immunoSEQ multiplex PCR; the TCRdb copy retains only in-frame clones and omits some. Counted here are roughly 180,000 clones, approximately 8.4% occurring once; the ten biggest clones make up approximately 0.54%. A single heparinised draw of approximately 100 mL on average was taken per donor. Findings and caveats of the study: Patients with Type 1 diabetes showed moderately but significantly shorter TCRB CDR3s in all four CD4+ subsets.

This clonotype was obtained from a man younger than 35 with type 1 diabetes. What was sequenced was central memory CD4+ T cells from blood.

CDR3 protein: CSVAGADRDQPQHF. CDR3 sequence (DNA): TGCAGCGTGGCAGGGGCGGACCGTGATCAGCCCCAGCATTTT. The chain recombines TRBV29-1 with TRBJ1-5, with D maybe TRBD1 (6 bases). This CDR3 has 14 residues. The V end lost 6 bases, the J end lost 5 bases, and 17 bases lay between the germline ends. Germline V CDR1 and CDR2: SQVTM, ANQGSEA.